The 2 T cell receptor beta chains in this list originate from one sample, sequenced in a study of blood T cell repertoires in COVID-19. Sequencing was performed with immunoSEQ multiplex PCR; in TCRdb, only in-frame clones are kept and a portion is missing. The table lists under 150,000 clones, under 80% of them singletons. Source material: peripheral blood. These receptors came from a man between 60 and 70 years old with acute or convalescent COVID-19.

The rearrangement uses TRBV30 and TRBJ1-2; no clear D. The CDR3 is made up of 14 amino acids. Germline lookup yields CDR1 GTSNPN and CDR2 SVGIG (reference sequence). Trimming shortened V by 2 bases and J by 7 bases, and 17 bases separated the two germline ends. The CDR3 loop reads CAWSKTLYGSGYTF. CDR3 coding DNA: TGTGCCTGGAGTAAGACGCTTTACGGGTCTGGCTACACCTTC.

The chain is built from TRBV27 and TRBJ1-2, with D possibly matching TRBD1 (6 bases). The CDR3 runs 14 residues. The germline V and J ends were trimmed by 2 bases and 5 bases, with 12 bases remaining between them. Per the germline V gene, CDR1 is MNHEY and CDR2 is SMNVEV (reference sequence). The CDR3 sequence is CASSLRQETYGYTF. The CDR3 DNA reads as TGTGCCAGCAGTTTAAGACAGGAAACGTATGGCTACACCTTC.